Included here is one T cell receptor beta chain sequence, with context. By 5'RACE template switching, TCR cDNA was produced, with a universal primer site and UMIs added in the process. MiXCR, run by TCRdb on the 5' RACE reads, gives a single entry per CDR3 protein. This sample has over 85,000 distinct CDR3 sequences, with about 8.2% found just once. This CDR3 has 16 amino acids. The ends lost 8 bases at V and 1 base at J; junction bases unmatched: 9. These data are taken from a study of T cells after yellow fever vaccination. Study-level results: FACS-sorted repertoires could contain abundant clonotypes contaminating from the bulk population. The booster saw the reappearance of most primary-vaccination clones (approximately 97% CD4, about 90% CD8).

The chain couples TRBV12-3 or TRBV12-4 to TRBJ2-3, with 10 bases matching TRBD2. Here the sequenced sample was CD8+ T cells not binding an NS4B(214-222) dextramer, sorted from PBMCs, taken roughly 15 days after the first yellow fever vaccination. The sequence was collected from a man aged 18-30 years who received the YFV17D yellow fever vaccine. DNA of the CDR3: TGTGCCAGCGGTGTAGCGGGGGGCCTGGGCACAGATACGCAGTATTTT. Translation: CASGVAGGLGTDTQYF.